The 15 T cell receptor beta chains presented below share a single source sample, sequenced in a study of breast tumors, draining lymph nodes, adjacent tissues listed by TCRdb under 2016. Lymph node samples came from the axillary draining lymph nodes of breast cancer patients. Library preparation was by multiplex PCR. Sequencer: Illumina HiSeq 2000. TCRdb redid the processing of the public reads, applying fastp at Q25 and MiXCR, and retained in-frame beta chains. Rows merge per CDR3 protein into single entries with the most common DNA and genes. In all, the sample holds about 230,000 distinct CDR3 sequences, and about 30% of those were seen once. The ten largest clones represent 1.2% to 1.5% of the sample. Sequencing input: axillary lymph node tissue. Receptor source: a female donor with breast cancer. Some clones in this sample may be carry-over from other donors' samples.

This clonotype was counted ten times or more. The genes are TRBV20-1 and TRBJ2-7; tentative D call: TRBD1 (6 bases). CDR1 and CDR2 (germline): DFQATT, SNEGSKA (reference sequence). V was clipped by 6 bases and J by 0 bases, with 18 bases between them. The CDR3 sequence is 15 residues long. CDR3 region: CSARPGRTASYEQYF. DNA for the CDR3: TGCAGTGCCCGCCCGGGCCGGACAGCCTCCTACGAGCAGTACTTC.

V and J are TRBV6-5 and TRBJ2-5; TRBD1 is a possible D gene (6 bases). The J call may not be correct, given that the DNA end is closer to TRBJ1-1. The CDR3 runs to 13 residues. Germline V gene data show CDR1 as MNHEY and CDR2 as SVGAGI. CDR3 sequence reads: CASRQGSPTEAFF. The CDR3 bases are TGTGCCAGCAGACAGGGATCCCCTACTGAAGCTTTCTTT.

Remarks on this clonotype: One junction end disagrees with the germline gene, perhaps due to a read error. This chain's CDR3 is CSAKKGRETPYF. CDR3 nucleotides: TGTAGTGCTAAGAAAGGACGCGAGACCCCGTACTTC. This chain uses TRBV20-1 with TRBJ2-5; D is unclear. Germline CDR1 and CDR2: DFQATT and SNEGSKA (reference sequence). This CDR3 is 12 amino acids long.

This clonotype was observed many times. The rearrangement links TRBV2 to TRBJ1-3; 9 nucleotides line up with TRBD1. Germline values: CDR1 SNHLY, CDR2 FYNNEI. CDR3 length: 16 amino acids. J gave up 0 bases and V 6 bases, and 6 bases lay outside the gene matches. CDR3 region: CASSRQGGNSGNTIYF. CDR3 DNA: TGTGCCAGCAGCCGACAGGGGGGGAACTCTGGAAACACCATATATTTT.

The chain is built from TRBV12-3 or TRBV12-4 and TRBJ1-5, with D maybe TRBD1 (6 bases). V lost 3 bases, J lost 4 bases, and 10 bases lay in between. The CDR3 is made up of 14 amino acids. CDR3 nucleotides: TGTGCCAGCAGTTTGACAGGAAGAAATCAGCCCCAGCATTTT. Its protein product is CASSLTGRNQPQHF.

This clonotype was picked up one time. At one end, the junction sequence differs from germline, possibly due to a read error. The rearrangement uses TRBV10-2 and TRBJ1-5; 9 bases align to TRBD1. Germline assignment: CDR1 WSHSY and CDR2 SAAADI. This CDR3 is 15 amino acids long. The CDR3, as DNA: TGTGCCAGCAGCCTGAGGACAGGGGCTAATCAGCCCCAGCATTTT. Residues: CASSLRTGANQPQHF.

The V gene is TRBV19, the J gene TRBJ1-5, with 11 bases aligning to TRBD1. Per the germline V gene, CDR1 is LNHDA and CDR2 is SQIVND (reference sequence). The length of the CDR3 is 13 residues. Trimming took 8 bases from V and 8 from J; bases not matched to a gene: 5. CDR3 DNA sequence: TGTGCCAGTGGACAGGGGGCGGAGAAGCCCCAGCATTTT. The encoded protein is CASGQGAEKPQHF.

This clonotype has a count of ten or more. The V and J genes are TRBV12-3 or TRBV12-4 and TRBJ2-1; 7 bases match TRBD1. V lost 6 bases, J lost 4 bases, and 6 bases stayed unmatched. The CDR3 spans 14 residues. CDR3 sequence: CASSNPGQYNEQFF. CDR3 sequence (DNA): TGTGCCAGCAGCAACCCGGGACAGTACAATGAGCAGTTCTTC.

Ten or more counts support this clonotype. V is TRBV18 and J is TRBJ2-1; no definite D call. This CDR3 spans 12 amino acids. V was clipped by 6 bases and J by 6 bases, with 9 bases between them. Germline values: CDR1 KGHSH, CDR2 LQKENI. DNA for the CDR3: TGTGCCAGCTCGCCTCTTTCCAATGAGCAGTTCTTC. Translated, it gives CASSPLSNEQFF.

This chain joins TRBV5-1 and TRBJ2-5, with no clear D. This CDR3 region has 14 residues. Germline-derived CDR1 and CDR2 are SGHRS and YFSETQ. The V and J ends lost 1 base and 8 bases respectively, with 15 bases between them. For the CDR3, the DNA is TGCGCCAGCAGCTTGAGTGTGGCGGCTGACACCCAGTACTTC. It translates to CASSLSVAADTQYF.

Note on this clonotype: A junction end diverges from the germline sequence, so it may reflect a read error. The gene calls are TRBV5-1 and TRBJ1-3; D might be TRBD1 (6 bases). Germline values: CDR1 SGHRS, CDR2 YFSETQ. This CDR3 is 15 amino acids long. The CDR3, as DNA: TGTGCCAGCAGTTACGGGATAGCCAGGGGAAACACCGTATATTTT. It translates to CASSYGIARGNTVYF.

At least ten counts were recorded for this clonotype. The CDR3 sequence is CASSLGTGAEQFF. The CDR3 DNA reads as TGTGCCAGCAGCTTAGGAACGGGAGCTGAGCAGTTCTTC. The chain combines TRBV11-1 with TRBJ2-1; the D gene is possibly TRBD2 (6 bases). Germline V lookup: CDR1 SGHAT, CDR2 FQDESV (reference sequence). The V gene lost 1 base and the J gene lost 9 bases, with 10 bases spanning the gap. There are 13 residues in the CDR3.

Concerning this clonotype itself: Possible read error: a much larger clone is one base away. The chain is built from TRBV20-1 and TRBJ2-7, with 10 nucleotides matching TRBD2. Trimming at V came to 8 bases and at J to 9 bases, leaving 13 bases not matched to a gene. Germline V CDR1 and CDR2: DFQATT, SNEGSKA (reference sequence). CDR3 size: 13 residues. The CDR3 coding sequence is TGCAGTTCGACCGGGACTAGCGCAATTGCGCAGTACTTC. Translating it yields CSSTGTSAIAQYF.

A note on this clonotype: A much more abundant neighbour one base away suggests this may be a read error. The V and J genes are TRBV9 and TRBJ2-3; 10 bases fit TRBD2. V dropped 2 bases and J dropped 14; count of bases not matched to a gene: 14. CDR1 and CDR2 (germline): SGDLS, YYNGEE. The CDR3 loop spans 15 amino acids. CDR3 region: CASSVGLADPIGPYF. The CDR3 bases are TGTGCCAGCAGCGTCGGACTAGCGGACCCAATCGGGCCGTATTTT.

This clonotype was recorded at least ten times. The CDR3 sequence: CSARDLAGRYEQYF. CDR3 sequence (DNA): TGCAGTGCTAGAGATCTAGCGGGGCGCTACGAGCAGTACTTC. The chain couples TRBV20-1 to TRBJ2-7, with 9 nucleotides matching TRBD2. CDR1 is DFQATT, CDR2 SNEGSKA, per germline (reference sequence). V shed 0 bases and J 3 bases; nucleotides not matched to a gene: 3. This CDR3 region has 14 residues.